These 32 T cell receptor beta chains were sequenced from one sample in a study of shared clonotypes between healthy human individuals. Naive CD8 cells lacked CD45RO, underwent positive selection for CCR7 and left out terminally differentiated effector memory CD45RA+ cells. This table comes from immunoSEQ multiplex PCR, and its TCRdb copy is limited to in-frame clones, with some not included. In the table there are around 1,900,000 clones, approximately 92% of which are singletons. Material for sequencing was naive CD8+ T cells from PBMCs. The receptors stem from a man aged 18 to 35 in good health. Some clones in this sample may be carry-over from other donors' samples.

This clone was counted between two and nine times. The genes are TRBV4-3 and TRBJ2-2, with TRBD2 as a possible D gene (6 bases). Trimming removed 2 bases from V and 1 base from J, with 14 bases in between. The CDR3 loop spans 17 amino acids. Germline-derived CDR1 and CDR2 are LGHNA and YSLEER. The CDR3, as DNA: TGCGCCAGCAGCCAAAATTCCCGGGACTTGAACACCGGGGAGCTGTTTTTT. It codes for CASSQNSRDLNTGELFF.

The CDR3: CASSQTGTGNRRVNGYTF. The CDR3 region has the DNA TGTGCCAGCAGCCAAACCGGGACAGGGAATAGGCGGGTGAATGGCTACACCTTC. V and J are TRBV14 and TRBJ1-2, with 9 bases fitting TRBD1. Germline V gene data show CDR1 as SGHDN and CDR2 as FVKESK. After removal of 2 bases from V and 6 bases from J, the junction contained 16 bases not matched to a gene. The CDR3 is 18 residues long. Full variable domain (missing parts from reference TRBV14 and TRBJ1-2): EAGVTQFPSHSVIEKGQTVTLRCDPISGHDNLYWYRRVMGKEIKFLLHFVKESKQDESGMPNNRFLAERTGGTYSTLKVQPAELEDSGVYFCASSQTGTGNRRVNGYTFGSGTRLTVV.

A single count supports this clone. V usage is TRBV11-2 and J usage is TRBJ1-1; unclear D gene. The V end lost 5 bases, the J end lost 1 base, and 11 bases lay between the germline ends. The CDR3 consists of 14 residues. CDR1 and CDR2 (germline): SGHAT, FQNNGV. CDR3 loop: CASSPWTENTEAFF. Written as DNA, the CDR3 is TGTGCCAGCAGCCCCTGGACGGAGAACACTGAAGCTTTCTTT.

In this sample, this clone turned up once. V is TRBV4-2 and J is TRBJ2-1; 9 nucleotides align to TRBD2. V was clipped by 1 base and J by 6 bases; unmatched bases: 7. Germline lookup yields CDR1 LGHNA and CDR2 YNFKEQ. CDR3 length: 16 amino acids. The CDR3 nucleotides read TGTGCCAGCAGCCAAGGTCCCGGACTAGCGTCCAATGAGCAGTTCTTC. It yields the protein CASSQGPGLASNEQFF.

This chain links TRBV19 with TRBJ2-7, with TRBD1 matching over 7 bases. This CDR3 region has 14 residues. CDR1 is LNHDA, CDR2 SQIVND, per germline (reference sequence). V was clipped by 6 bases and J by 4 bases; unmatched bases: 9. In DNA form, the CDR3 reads TGTGCCAGTAGCCCCTCGGGACAGCCTTACGAGCAGTACTTC. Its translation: CASSPSGQPYEQYF. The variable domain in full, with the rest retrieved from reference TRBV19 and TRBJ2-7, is DGGITQSPKYLFRKEGQNVTLSCEQNLNHDAMYWYRQDPGQGLRLIYYSQIVNDFQKGDIAEGYSVSREKKESFPLTVTSAQKNPTAFYLCASSPSGQPYEQYFGPGTRLTVT.

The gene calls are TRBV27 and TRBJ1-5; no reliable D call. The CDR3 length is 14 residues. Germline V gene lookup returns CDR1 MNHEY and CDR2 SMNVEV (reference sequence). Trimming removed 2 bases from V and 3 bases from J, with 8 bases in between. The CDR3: CASSLIGNNQPQHF. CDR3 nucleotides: TGTGCCAGCAGTTTAATTGGGAACAATCAGCCCCAGCATTTT.

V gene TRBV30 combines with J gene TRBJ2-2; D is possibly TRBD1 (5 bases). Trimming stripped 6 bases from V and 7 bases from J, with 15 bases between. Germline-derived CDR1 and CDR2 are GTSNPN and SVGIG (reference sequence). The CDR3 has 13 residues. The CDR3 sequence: CACFPGRGGELFF. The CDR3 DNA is TGTGCCTGTTTCCCGGGTAGGGGCGGGGAGCTGTTTTTT.

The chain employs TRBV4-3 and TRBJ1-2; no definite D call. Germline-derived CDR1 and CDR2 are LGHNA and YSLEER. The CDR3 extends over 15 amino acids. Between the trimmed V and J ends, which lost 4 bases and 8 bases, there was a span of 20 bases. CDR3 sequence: CASSPTRQRNEGYTF. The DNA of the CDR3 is TGCGCCAGCAGCCCCACTAGGCAGCGGAATGAAGGCTACACCTTC.

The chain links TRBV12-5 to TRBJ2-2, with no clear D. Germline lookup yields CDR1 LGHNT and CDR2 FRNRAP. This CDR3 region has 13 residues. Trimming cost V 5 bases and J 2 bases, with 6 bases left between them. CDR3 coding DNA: TGTGCTAGTGGTCCTTCAAACACCGGGGAGCTGTTTTTT. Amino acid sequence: CASGPSNTGELFF.

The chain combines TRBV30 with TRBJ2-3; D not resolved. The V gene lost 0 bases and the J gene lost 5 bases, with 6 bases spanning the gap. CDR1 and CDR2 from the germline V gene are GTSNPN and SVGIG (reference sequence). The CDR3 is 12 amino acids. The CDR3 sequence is CAWSVGRDTQYF. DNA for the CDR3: TGTGCCTGGAGTGTTGGCCGAGATACGCAGTATTTT.

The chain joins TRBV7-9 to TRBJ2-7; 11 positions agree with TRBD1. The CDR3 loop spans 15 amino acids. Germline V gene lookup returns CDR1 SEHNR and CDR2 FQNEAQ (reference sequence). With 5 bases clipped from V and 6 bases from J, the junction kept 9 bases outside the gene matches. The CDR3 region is CASSPGQGVSSEQYF. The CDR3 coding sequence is TGTGCCAGCAGCCCGGGACAGGGGGTTTCAAGCGAGCAGTACTTC.

The CDR3, as DNA: TGTGCCTGGACCCCAGACTCCGGATACGAGCAGTACTTC. Protein product: CAWTPDSGYEQYF. The chain links TRBV30 to TRBJ2-7; no definite D call. Deletions cut 4 bases from V and 4 bases from J, with 14 bases between. Germline loops: CDR1 GTSNPN, CDR2 SVGIG (reference sequence). This CDR3 is 13 amino acids long.

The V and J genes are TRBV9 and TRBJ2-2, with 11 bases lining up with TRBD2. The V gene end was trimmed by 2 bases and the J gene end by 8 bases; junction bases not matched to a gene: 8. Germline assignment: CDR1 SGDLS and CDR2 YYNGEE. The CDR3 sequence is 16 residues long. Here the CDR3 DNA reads TGTGCCAGCAGCGTTATTAGCGGGAGGGAAGCGGGGGAGCTGTTTTTT. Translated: CASSVISGREAGELFF.

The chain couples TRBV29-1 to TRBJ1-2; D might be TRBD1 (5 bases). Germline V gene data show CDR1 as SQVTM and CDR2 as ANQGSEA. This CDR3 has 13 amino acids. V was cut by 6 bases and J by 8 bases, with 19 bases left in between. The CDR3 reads CSVWGGARGGYTF. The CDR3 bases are TGCAGCGTCTGGGGCGGGGCCCGCGGGGGCTACACCTTC.

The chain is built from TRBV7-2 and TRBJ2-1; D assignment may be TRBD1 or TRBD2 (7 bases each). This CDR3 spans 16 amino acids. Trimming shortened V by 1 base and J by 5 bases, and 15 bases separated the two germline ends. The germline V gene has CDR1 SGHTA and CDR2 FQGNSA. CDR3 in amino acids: CASSLVSQGRDNEQFF. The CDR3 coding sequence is TGTGCCAGCAGCTTAGTATCACAGGGGAGGGACAATGAGCAGTTCTTC.

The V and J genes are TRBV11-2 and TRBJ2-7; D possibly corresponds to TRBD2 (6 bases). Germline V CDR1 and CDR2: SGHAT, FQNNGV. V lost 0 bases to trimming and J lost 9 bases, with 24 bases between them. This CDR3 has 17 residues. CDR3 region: CASSLDLSSGVFYGQYF. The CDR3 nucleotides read TGTGCCAGCAGCTTAGATCTTAGCTCGGGAGTGTTTTATGGGCAGTACTTC.

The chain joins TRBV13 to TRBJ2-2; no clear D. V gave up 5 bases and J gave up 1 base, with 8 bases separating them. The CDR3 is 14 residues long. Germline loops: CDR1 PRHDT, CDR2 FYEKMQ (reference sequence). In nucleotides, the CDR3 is TGTGCCAGCAGCCAAATAATGAACACCGGGGAGCTGTTTTTT. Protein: CASSQIMNTGELFF.

The CDR3 nucleotides are TGTGCCAGCAGCTCAGATCCCGGGACAGGGGACAATGAGCAGTTCTTC. Encoded protein: CASSSDPGTGDNEQFF. The rearrangement links TRBV7-6 to TRBJ2-1, with 10 nucleotides matching TRBD1. The J segment lost 5 bases and the V segment lost 4 bases, leaving 8 bases of the junction unmatched. This CDR3 is built from 16 residues. Germline lookup yields CDR1 SGHVS and CDR2 FNYEAQ.

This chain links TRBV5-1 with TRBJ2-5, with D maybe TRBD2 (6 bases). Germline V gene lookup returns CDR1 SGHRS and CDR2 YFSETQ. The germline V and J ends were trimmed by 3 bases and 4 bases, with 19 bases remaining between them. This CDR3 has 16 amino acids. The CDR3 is CASSSMRGLGGETQYF. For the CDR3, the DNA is TGCGCCAGCAGCTCGATGCGGGGATTAGGTGGAGAGACCCAGTACTTC.

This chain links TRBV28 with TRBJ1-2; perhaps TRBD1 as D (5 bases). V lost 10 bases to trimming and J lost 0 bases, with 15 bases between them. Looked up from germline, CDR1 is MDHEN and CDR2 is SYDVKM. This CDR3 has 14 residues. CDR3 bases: TGTGCCACTGACCCTGGGGGAGCTAACTATGGCTACACCTTC. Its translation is CATDPGGANYGYTF.

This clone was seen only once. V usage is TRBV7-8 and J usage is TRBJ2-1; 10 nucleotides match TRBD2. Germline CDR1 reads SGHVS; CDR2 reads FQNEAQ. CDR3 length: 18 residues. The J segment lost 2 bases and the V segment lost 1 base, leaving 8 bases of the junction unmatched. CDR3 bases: TGTGCCAGCAGCTTAGGTCTAGCGGGAGATACCCCCTACAATGAGCAGTTCTTC. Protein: CASSLGLAGDTPYNEQFF. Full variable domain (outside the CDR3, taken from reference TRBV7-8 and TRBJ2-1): GAGVSQSPRYKVAKRGQDVALRCDPISGHVSLFWYQQALGQGPEFLTYFQNEAQLDKSGLPSDRFFAERPEGSVSTLKIQRTQQEDSAVYLCASSLGLAGDTPYNEQFFGPGTRLTVL.

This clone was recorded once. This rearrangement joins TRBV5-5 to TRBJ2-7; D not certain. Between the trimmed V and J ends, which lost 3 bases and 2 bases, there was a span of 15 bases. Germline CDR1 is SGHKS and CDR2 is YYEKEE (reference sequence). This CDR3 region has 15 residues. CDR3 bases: TGTGCCAGCAGCTCCCGACCGAAATCTCCCTACGAGCAGTACTTC. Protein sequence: CASSSRPKSPYEQYF.

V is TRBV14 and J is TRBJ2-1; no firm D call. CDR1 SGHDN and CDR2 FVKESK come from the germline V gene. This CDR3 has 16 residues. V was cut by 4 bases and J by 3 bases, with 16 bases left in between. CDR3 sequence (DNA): TGTGCCAGCAGCCCCTTCGTGAGTCCTAGCTACAATGAGCAGTTCTTC. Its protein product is CASSPFVSPSYNEQFF.

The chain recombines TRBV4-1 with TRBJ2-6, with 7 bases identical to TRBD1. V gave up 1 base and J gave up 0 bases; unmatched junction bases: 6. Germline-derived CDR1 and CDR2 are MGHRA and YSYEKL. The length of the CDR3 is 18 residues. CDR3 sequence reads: CASSQGGTALSGANVLTF. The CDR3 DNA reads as TGCGCCAGCAGCCAAGGGGGGACAGCTCTCTCTGGGGCCAACGTCCTGACTTTC.

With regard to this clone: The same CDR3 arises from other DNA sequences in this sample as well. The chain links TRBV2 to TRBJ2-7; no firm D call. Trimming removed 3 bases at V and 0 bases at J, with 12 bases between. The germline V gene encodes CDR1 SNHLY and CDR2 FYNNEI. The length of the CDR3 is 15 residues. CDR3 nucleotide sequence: TGTGCCAGCAGTGAGAGACGCCGCGACTCCTACGAGCAGTACTTC. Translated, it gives CASSERRRDSYEQYF.

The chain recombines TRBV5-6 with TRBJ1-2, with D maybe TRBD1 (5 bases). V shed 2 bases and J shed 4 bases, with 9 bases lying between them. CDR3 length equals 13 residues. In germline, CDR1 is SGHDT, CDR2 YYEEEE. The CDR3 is CASSFGTAYGYTF. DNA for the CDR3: TGTGCCAGCAGCTTCGGGACGGCCTATGGCTACACCTTC.

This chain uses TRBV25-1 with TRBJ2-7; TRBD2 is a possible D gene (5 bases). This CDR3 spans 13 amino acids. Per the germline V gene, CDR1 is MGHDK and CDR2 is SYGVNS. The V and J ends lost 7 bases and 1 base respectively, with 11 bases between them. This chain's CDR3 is CASTFRGSYEQYF. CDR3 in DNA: TGTGCCAGCACTTTTCGGGGATCCTACGAGCAGTACTTC.

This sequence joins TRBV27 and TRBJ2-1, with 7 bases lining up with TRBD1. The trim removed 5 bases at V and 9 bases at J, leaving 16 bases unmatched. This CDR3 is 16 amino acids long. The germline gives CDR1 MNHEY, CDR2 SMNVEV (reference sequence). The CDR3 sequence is CASSPQGVVRVREQFF. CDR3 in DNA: TGTGCCAGCAGTCCCCAGGGGGTAGTTAGGGTTCGTGAGCAGTTCTTC.

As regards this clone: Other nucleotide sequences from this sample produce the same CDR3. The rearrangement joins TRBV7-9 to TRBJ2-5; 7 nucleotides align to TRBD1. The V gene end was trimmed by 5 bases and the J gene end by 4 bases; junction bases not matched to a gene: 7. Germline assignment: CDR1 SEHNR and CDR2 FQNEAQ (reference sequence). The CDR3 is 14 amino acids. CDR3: CASSPRQGSETQYF. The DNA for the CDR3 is TGTGCCAGCAGCCCCAGACAGGGATCAGAGACCCAGTACTTC.

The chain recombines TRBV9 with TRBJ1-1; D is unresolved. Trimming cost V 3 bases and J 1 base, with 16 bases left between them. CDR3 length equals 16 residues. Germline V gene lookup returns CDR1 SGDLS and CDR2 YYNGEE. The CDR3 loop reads CASSAGRLAPNTEAFF. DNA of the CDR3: TGTGCCAGCAGCGCTGGACGATTGGCCCCGAACACTGAAGCTTTCTTT. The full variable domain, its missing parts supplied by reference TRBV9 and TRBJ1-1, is DSGVTQTPKHLITATGQRVTLRCSPRSGDLSVYWYQQSLDQGLQFLIQYYNGEERAKGNILERFSAQQFPDLHSELNLSSLELGDSALYFCASSAGRLAPNTEAFFGQGTRLTVV.

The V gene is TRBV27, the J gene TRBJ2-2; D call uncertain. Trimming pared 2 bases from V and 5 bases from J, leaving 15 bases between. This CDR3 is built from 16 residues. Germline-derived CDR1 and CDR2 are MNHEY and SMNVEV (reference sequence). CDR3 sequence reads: CASSLRIAQGTGELFF. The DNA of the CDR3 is TGTGCCAGCAGTTTAAGGATAGCTCAAGGGACCGGGGAGCTGTTTTTT.

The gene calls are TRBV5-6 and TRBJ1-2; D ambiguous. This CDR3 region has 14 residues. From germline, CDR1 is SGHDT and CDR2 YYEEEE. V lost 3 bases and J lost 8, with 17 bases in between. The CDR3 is CASSSFLLVRGYTF. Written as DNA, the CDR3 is TGTGCCAGCAGCTCCTTTCTCCTAGTACGGGGCTACACCTTC.